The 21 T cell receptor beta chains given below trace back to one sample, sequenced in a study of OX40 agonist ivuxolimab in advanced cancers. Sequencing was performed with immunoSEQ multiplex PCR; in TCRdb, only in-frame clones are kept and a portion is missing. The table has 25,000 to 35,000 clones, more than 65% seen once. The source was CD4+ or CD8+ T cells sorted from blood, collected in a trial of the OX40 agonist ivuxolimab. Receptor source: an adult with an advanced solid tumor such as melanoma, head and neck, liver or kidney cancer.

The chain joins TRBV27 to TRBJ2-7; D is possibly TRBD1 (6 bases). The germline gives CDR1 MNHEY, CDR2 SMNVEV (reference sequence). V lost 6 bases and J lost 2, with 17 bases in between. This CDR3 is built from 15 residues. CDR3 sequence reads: CASSPEGVGTYEQYF. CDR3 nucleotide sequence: TGTGCCAGCAGCCCCGAGGGGGTAGGAACCTACGAGCAGTACTTC.

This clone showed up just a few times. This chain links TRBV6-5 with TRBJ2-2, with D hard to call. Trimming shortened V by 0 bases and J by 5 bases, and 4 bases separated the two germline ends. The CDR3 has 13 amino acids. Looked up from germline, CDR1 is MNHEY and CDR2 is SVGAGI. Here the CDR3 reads CASSYSGTGELFF. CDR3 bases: TGTGCCAGCAGTTACTCAGGGACCGGGGAGCTGTTTTTT.

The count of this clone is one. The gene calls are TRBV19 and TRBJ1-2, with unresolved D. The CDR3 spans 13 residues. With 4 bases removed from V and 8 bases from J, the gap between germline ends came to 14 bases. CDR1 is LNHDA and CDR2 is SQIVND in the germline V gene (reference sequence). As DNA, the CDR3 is TGTGCCAGTAGTACCTCCCCGTTCAGCGGCTACACCTTC. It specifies CASSTSPFSGYTF.

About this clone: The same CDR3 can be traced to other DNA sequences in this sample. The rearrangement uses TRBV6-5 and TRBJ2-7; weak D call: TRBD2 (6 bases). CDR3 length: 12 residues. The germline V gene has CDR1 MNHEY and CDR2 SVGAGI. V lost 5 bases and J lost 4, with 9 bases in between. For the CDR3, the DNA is TGTGCCAGCAGTCCCGGGACTTACGAGCAGTACTTC. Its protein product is CASSPGTYEQYF.

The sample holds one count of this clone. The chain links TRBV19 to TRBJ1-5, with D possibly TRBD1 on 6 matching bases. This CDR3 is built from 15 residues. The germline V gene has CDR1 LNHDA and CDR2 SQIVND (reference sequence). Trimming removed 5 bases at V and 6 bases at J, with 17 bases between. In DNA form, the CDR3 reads TGTGCCAGTAGTCTAACAGGGTCGGAAGTTCAGCCCCAGCATTTT. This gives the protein CASSLTGSEVQPQHF. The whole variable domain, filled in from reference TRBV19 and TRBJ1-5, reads DGGITQSPKYLFRKEGQNVTLSCEQNLNHDAMYWYRQDPGQGLRLIYYSQIVNDFQKGDIAEGYSVSREKKESFPLTVTSAQKNPTAFYLCASSLTGSEVQPQHFGDGTRLSIL.

In nucleotides, the CDR3 is TGCGCCAGCAGCCAAGAGGGAGGAGGCAGTAATGAGCAGTTCTTC. It translates to CASSQEGGGSNEQFF. The rearrangement joins TRBV4-3 to TRBJ2-1, with D possibly being TRBD2 (6 bases). Germline V gene data show CDR1 as LGHNA and CDR2 as YSLEER. This CDR3 is 15 amino acids long. The germline V and J ends were trimmed by 0 bases and 7 bases, with 13 bases remaining between them.

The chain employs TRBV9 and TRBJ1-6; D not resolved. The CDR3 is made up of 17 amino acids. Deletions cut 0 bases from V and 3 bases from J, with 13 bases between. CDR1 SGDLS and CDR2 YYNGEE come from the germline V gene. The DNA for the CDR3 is TGTGCCAGCAGCGTAGAGGCCAAGCCTATCTATAATTCACCCCTCCACTTT. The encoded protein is CASSVEAKPIYNSPLHF.

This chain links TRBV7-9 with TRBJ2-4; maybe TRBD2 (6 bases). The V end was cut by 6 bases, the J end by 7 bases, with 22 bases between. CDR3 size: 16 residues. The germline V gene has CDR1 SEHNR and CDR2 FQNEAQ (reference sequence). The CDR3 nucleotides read TGTGCCAGCAGTCCTCAGGGTTCGACTCGGGGGAACATTCAGTACTTC. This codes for CASSPQGSTRGNIQYF.

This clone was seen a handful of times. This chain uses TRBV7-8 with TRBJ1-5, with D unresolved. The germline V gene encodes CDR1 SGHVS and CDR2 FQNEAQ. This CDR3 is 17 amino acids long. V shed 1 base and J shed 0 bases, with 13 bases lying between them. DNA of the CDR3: TGTGCCAGCAGCTTAGTGATTTGGACGGCTAGCAATCAGCCCCAGCATTTT. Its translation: CASSLVIWTASNQPQHF.

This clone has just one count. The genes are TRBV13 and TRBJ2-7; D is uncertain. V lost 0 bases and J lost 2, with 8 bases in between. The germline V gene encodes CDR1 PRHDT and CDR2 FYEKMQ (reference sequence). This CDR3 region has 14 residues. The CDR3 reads CASSLGGMTYEQYF. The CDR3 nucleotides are TGTGCCAGCAGCTTAGGGGGGATGACCTACGAGCAGTACTTC.

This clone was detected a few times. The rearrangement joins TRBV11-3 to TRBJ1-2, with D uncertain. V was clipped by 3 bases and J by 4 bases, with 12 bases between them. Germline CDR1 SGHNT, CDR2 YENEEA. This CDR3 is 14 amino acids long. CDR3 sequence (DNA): TGTGCCAGCAGCTTGACGCCAGGCCGCTATGGCTACACCTTC. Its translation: CASSLTPGRYGYTF.

CDR3 residues: CASSQRQLAGGPYEQYF. CDR3 DNA sequence: TGCGCCAGCAGCCAGCGACAATTAGCGGGGGGGCCCTACGAGCAGTACTTC. The V and J genes are TRBV5-1 and TRBJ2-7; 11 bases are a match to TRBD2. CDR3 length: 17 amino acids. Losses at the gene ends were 4 bases for V and 2 bases for J; bases not matched to a gene: 11. Germline-derived CDR1 and CDR2 are SGHRS and YFSETQ.

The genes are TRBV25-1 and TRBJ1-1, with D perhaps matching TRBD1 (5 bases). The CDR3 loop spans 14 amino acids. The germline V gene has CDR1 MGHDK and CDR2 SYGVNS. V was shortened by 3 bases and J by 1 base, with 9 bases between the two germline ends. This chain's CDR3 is CASSELTENTEAFF. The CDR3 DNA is TGTGCCAGCAGTGAGCTGACAGAGAACACTGAAGCTTTCTTT.

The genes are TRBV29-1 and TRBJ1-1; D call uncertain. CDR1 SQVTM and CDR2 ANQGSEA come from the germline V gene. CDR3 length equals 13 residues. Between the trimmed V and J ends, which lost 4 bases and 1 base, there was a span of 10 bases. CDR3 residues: CSVGVEGNTEAFF. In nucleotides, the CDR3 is TGCAGCGTTGGGGTGGAGGGGAACACTGAAGCTTTCTTT.

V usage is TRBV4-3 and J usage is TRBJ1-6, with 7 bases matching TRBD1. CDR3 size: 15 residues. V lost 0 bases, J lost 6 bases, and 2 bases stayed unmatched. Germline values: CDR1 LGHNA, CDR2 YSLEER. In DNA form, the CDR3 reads TGCGCCAGCAGCCAAGAGGGACAGATTAATTCACCCCTCCACTTT. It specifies CASSQEGQINSPLHF.

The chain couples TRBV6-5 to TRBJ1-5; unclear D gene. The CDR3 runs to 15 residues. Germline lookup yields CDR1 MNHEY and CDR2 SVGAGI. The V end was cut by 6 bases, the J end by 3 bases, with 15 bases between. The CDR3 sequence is CASRLGLRPNQPQHF. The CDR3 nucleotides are TGTGCCAGCAGGTTGGGTCTCAGGCCCAATCAGCCCCAGCATTTT.

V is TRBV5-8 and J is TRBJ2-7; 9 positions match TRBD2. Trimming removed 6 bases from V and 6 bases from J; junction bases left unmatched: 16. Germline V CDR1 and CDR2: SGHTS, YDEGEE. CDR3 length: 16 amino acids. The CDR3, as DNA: TGTGCCAGCACCAGACTAGCGGAGATTTTGATTGGCGAGCAGTACTTC. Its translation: CASTRLAEILIGEQYF.

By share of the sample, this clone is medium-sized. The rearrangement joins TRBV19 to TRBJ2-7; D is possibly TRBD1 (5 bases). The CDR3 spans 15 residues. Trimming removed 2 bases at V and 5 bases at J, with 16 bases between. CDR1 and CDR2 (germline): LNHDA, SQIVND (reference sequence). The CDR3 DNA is TGTGCCAGTAGTATAAGGCCAGGGCCTCCCGACGAGCAGTACTTC. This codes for CASSIRPGPPDEQYF.

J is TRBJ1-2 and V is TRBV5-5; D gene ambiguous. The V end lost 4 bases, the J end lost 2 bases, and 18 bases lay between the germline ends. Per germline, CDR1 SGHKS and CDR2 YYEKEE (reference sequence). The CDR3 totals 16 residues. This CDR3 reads CASSVPDGARNYGYTF. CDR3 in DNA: TGTGCCAGCAGCGTGCCGGACGGTGCTAGAAACTATGGCTACACCTTC.

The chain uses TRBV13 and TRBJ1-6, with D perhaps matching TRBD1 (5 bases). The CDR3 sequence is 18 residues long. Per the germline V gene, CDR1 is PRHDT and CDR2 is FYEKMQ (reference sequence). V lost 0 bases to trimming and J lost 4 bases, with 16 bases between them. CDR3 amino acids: CASSLGGLGLEYNSPLHF. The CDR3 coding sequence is TGTGCCAGCAGCTTAGGGGGACTCGGCCTGGAGTATAATTCACCCCTCCACTTT.

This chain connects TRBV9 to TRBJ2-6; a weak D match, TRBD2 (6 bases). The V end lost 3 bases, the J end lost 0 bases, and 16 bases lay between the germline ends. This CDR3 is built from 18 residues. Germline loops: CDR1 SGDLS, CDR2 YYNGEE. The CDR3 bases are TGTGCCAGCAGCGAGGGAGGCGGGGCACTCTCTGGGGCCAACGTCCTGACTTTC. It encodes CASSEGGGALSGANVLTF.